One and the same sample provided the 21 T cell receptor beta chains below, sequenced in a study of identical twins. TCRdb analysed the 5' RACE reads with MiXCR anew, one entry per CDR3 protein. This sample has 600,000 to 700,000 distinct CDR3 sequences, with around 20% found just once. Another study also made use of these data, one on T cells expressing NK-cell markers.

Input material: PBMCs. These receptor sequences come from a woman aged 18-29 years in good health.

This clonotype was seen repeatedly, ten times or more. This chain joins TRBV4-3 and TRBJ1-1; D remains unclear. Trimming took off 0 bases at V and 3 bases at J, with 14 bases between the two ends. The length of the CDR3 is 16 residues. Germline values: CDR1 LGHNA, CDR2 YSLEER. CDR3 residues: CASSQERQLRYTEAFF. DNA of the CDR3: TGCGCCAGCAGCCAAGAAAGGCAGCTGAGATACACTGAAGCTTTCTTT.

The rearrangement links TRBV12-5 to TRBJ2-5, with a possible D match to TRBD1 (6 bases). Trimming stripped 1 base from V and 5 bases from J, with 11 bases between. The germline V gene has CDR1 LGHNT and CDR2 FRNRAP. The CDR3 has 14 amino acids. The CDR3: CASGLGGQTETQYF. CDR3 in DNA: TGTGCTAGTGGTTTGGGGGGACAAACGGAGACCCAGTACTTC.

The rearrangement joins TRBV20-1 to TRBJ2-7, with 16 bases that match TRBD2. This CDR3 region has 19 residues. Germline V gives CDR1 DFQATT, CDR2 SNEGSKA (reference sequence). V was pared by 6 bases and J by 2 bases, with 16 bases of the junction left unmatched. The DNA for the CDR3 is TGCAGTGCCCGCGCCGCGGGACTAGCGGGAGGGCCTGGGGCCTACGAGCAGTACTTC. Translated: CSARAAGLAGGPGAYEQYF.

This clonotype was detected ten times or more. The chain recombines TRBV29-1 with TRBJ2-7; TRBD2 aligns across 12 bases. V trimming: 4 bases; J trimming: 1 base; junction bases outside the gene matches: 2. The length of the CDR3 is 14 residues. Germline loops: CDR1 SQVTM, CDR2 ANQGSEA. Written as DNA, the CDR3 is TGCAGCGTTGGGCTAGCGGGAGGGTCCTACGAGCAGTACTTC. Residues: CSVGLAGGSYEQYF.

The chain carries TRBV5-1 and TRBJ2-5; 8 nucleotides agree with TRBD2. The CDR3 has 17 amino acids. Per germline, CDR1 SGHRS and CDR2 YFSETQ. V shed 2 bases, J shed 4 bases, and the junction held 13 bases outside the gene matches. CDR3 loop: CASSLPVPGTRRETQYF. The DNA for the CDR3 is TGCGCCAGCAGCTTACCCGTGCCGGGGACTAGGCGAGAGACCCAGTACTTC.

V and J are TRBV10-3 and TRBJ1-2, with D possibly being TRBD1 (5 bases). This CDR3 spans 14 amino acids. V lost 3 bases and J 2 bases, leaving 10 bases between the germline ends. Germline lookup yields CDR1 ENHRY and CDR2 SYGVKD. CDR3 nucleotides: TGTGCCATCAGTGAAGGGGCCCCGAACTATGGCTACACCTTC. Protein product: CAISEGAPNYGYTF.

This clonotype appeared a few times. V usage is TRBV7-8 and J usage is TRBJ2-5; 7 positions match TRBD1. This CDR3 region has 15 residues. V dropped 1 base and J dropped 7; count of bases not matched to a gene: 9. In germline, CDR1 is SGHVS, CDR2 FQNEAQ. CDR3 nucleotides: TGTGCCAGCAGCTTAGGAACAGGGGCCGAGTTGACCCAGTACTTC. This sequence encodes CASSLGTGAELTQYF.

This clonotype appeared a few times. The chain has TRBV29-1 and TRBJ2-3, with D possibly TRBD2 on 6 matching bases. V was shortened by 7 bases and J by 0 bases, with 17 bases between the two germline ends. This CDR3 is 15 amino acids long. Per the germline V gene, CDR1 is SQVTM and CDR2 is ANQGSEA. The CDR3 DNA sequence: TGCAGCGGGAAGCGGGCCCCCTCTAGCACAGATACGCAGTATTTT. Translated, it gives CSGKRAPSSTDTQYF.

The V gene is TRBV7-9, the J gene TRBJ2-1, with 12 bases that match TRBD2. The CDR3 covers 15 residues. The V gene end was trimmed by 4 bases and the J gene end by 9 bases; junction bases not matched to a gene: 7. Germline CDR1 reads SEHNR; CDR2 reads FQNEAQ (reference sequence). The CDR3 nucleotides are TGTGCCAGCAGCTCGCTAGCGGGAGGGTTCACTGAGCAGTTCTTC. Its protein is CASSSLAGGFTEQFF.

This clonotype came up many times. The chain links TRBV5-6 to TRBJ2-3, with a tentative D call TRBD2 (6 bases). The CDR3 is made up of 14 amino acids. CDR1 SGHDT and CDR2 YYEEEE come from the germline V gene. Trimming took off 3 bases at V and 2 bases at J, with 10 bases between the two ends. The CDR3 coding sequence is TGTGCCAGCAGCTCGGGACTTAACACAGATACGCAGTATTTT. Translated: CASSSGLNTDTQYF.

V is TRBV30 and J is TRBJ2-1; 7 nucleotides line up with TRBD2. V gave up 2 bases and J gave up 3 bases; unmatched junction bases: 4. CDR3 length: 14 residues. Germline V gene lookup returns CDR1 GTSNPN and CDR2 SVGIG (reference sequence). The CDR3: CAWSTSVRYNEQFF. Here the CDR3 DNA reads TGTGCCTGGAGTACTAGCGTCCGCTACAATGAGCAGTTCTTC.

The chain couples TRBV20-1 to TRBJ2-2; D unresolved. Trimming pared 4 bases from V and 6 bases from J, leaving 15 bases between. There are 14 residues in the CDR3. Looked up from germline, CDR1 is DFQATT and CDR2 is SNEGSKA (reference sequence). CDR3 amino acids: CSATTLRSPGELFF. In nucleotides, the CDR3 is TGCAGTGCTACTACCCTCAGGAGCCCCGGGGAGCTGTTTTTT.

The gene calls are TRBV5-1 and TRBJ2-7; a possible D gene is TRBD1 (6 bases). Trimming removed 0 bases at V and 2 bases at J, with 15 bases between. This CDR3 has 16 amino acids. Germline V gene data show CDR1 as SGHRS and CDR2 as YFSETQ. The CDR3 DNA follows: TGCGCCAGCAGCTTGGGATCTGGGGGCATCGCCTACGAGCAGTACTTC. Translated: CASSLGSGGIAYEQYF.

This clonotype was detected ten times or more. The J gene is TRBJ2-7, the V gene TRBV10-3; D is undetermined. V was clipped by 7 bases and J by 1 base, with 20 bases between them. Germline V lookup: CDR1 ENHRY, CDR2 SYGVKD. The CDR3 contains 16 residues. The DNA for the CDR3 is TGTGCCATCAAGTCCTCTGACTTGCTGTCTTCCTACGAGCAGTACTTC. It specifies CAIKSSDLLSSYEQYF.

This clonotype appeared a few times. The chain carries TRBV7-9 and TRBJ2-1, with D tentatively TRBD1 or TRBD2 (6 bases each). CDR1 is SEHNR, CDR2 FQNEAQ, per germline (reference sequence). V was cut by 5 bases and J by 9 bases, with 20 bases left in between. The CDR3 totals 15 residues. CDR3 bases: TGTGCCAGCAGCGGACAGATAGAGCTAGCGTTTGAGCAGTTCTTC. Its protein product is CASSGQIELAFEQFF. Based on the CDR3 plus reference TRBV7-9 and TRBJ2-1, the full variable domain is DTGVSQNPRHKITKRGQNVTFRCDPISEHNRLYWYRQTLGQGPEFLTYFQNEAQLEKSRLLSDRFSAERPKGSFSTLEIQRTEQGDSAMYLCASSGQIELAFEQFFGPGTRLTVL.

This clonotype has a handful of counts. V and J are TRBV6-5 and TRBJ1-5; 7 positions agree with TRBD1. In germline, CDR1 is MNHEY, CDR2 SVGAGI. Germline trimming cut 0 bases from V and 7 bases from J; bases unmatched to any gene: 6. The CDR3 loop spans 15 amino acids. Written as DNA, the CDR3 is TGTGCCAGCAGTTACTCGCCTCAGGGGGGGCAGCCCCAGCATTTT. Translated: CASSYSPQGGQPQHF.

The CDR3 spells CASRVLAGGQTTQYF. The CDR3 DNA sequence: TGTGCCAGCAGGGTACTAGCTGGAGGGCAGACTACGCAGTATTTT. The V and J genes are TRBV2 and TRBJ2-3, with a weak D call TRBD2 (6 bases). This CDR3 has 15 residues. V was trimmed by 6 bases and J by 8 bases, leaving 21 bases between them. Germline V lookup: CDR1 SNHLY, CDR2 FYNNEI.

The J gene is TRBJ2-1, the V gene TRBV15; D possibly corresponds to TRBD2 (6 bases). This CDR3 contains 16 residues. The V end lost 3 bases, the J end lost 1 base, and 13 bases lay between the germline ends. Germline V gene sequence: CDR1 LNHNV, CDR2 YYDKDF (reference sequence). CDR3: CATSRGGVKSYNEQFF. In DNA form, the CDR3 reads TGTGCCACCAGCAGGGGGGGAGTGAAGTCCTACAATGAGCAGTTCTTC.

The genes are TRBV6-5 and TRBJ2-1; 7 bases agree with TRBD1. CDR1 and CDR2 from the germline V gene are MNHEY and SVGAGI. V dropped 2 bases and J dropped 4; count of bases not matched to a gene: 5. The CDR3 is 15 amino acids. CDR3 amino acids: CASSYVRDRYNEQFF. The CDR3 DNA sequence: TGTGCCAGCAGTTACGTTCGGGACAGATACAATGAGCAGTTCTTC.

This clonotype was seen many times. J is TRBJ2-7 and V is TRBV6-5; 9 bases match TRBD1. The CDR3 is made up of 13 amino acids. The trim removed 4 bases at V and 7 bases at J, leaving 5 bases unmatched. From germline, CDR1 is MNHEY and CDR2 SVGAGI. This CDR3 is CASSSGTGREQYF. As DNA, the CDR3 is TGTGCCAGCAGTTCCGGGACAGGGAGGGAGCAGTACTTC.

To note about this clonotype: An end of the junction does not agree with germline; a read error may underlie this. The chain's CDR3 is CASSLGSTSGETQYF. CDR3 DNA sequence: TGTGCTAGCAGCTTAGGGAGTACTAGCGGAGAGACCCAGTACTTC. The chain recombines TRBV7-7 with TRBJ2-5; 8 bases match TRBD2. The CDR3 consists of 15 residues. From germline, CDR1 is SSHAT and CDR2 FNYEAQ (reference sequence).